This T cell receptor (beta chain) was recorded in a study of T cell repertoires in cytomegalovirus infection. Study background: Public TCR beta signatures indicated both CMV infection and matching HLA type. General observations from the study: Cumulative frequency of public TCR beta families picked out carriers of CMV plus the relevant HLA. The response measured ex vivo was dominated by TCR beta clonotypes (HLA-C-restricted and CMV-specific).

This clonotype was seen more than once but under ten times. No antigen is known for it. TCRdb ran MiXCR on the reads and lists one entry per CDR3 protein. Found here are under 200,000 distinct CDR3 sequences, 8% to 10% of them singletons; the top ten hold about 4.6%. This sequence originates from a human donor in good health (CMV status not recorded). Some clones in this sample may be carry-over from other donors' samples. Sequencing used PBMCs.

The CDR3 here is CASSLMGAGEKLFF. In nucleotides, the CDR3 is TGTGCCAGCAGTTTAATGGGGGCAGGCGAAAAACTGTTTTTT. V is TRBV28 and J is TRBJ1-4; a possible D gene is TRBD1 (6 bases). V lost 2 bases and J lost 8, with 12 bases in between. The CDR3 is made up of 14 amino acids. CDR1 and CDR2 from the germline V gene are MDHEN and SYDVKM.